The clone carrying this TCR beta chain was seen ten or more times. This sample is drawn from a study of regulatory T cells in long-lasting Graves disease. The time point here: newly diagnosed GD, antithyroid drugs for less than 3 months. From RNA extracted from PBMCs, the TCR library was made. The V gene's germline CDR1 is GTSNPN and CDR2 SVGIG (reference sequence). This CDR3 is 12 amino acids long. Between the trimmed V and J ends, which lost 5 bases and 5 bases, there was a span of 7 bases. For TCR beta, libraries came from iRepertoire HTBI primers and Arm-PCR of CDR3 regions. TCRdb reanalysed the multiplex PCR reads using MiXCR and keeps one entry per CDR3 protein. The table lists hundreds of thousands of distinct CDR3 sequences, 16% of them singletons. The sample was also reused in another study, on T cells in Graves' hyperthyroidism and ophthalmopathy.

The TCR was taken from a man aged 35 to 55 with Graves disease. The sample in question was peripheral blood mononuclear cells (PBMCs), obtained at new diagnosis, from a patient treated with antithyroid drugs. The rearrangement joins TRBV30 to TRBJ1-6, with D unresolved. CDR3 amino acids: CAWGRDNSPLHF. CDR3 nucleotides: TGTGCCTGGGGACGGGATAATTCACCCCTCCACTTT. The complete variable domain, with remaining parts taken from reference TRBV30 and TRBJ1-6, reads SQTIHQWPATLVQPVGSPLSLECTVEGTSNPNLYWYRQAAGRGLQLLFYSVGIGQISSEVPQNLSASRPQDRQFILSSKKLLLSDSGFYLCAWGRDNSPLHFGNGTRLTVT.